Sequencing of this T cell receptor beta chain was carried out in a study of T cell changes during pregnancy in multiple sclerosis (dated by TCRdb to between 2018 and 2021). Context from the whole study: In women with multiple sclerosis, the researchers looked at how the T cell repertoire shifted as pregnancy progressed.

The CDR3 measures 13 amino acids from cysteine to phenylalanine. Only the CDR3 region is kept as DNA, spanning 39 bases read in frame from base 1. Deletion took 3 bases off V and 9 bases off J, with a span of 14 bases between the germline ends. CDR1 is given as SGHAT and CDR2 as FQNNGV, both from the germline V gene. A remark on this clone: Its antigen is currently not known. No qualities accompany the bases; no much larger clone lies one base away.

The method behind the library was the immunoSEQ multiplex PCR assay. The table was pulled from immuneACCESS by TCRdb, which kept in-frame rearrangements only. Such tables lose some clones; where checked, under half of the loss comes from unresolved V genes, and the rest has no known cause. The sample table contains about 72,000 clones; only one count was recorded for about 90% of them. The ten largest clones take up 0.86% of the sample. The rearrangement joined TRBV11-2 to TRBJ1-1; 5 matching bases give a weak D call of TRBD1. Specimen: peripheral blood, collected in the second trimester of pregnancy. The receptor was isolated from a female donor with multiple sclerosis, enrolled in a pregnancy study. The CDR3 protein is CASSFVTGGKAFF. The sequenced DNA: TGTGCCAGCAGCTTCGTAACCGGGGGGAAAGCTTTCTTT.